This record looks at one T cell receptor (beta chain) sequence and its context. Its matching antigen is unknown. This record belongs to a study of shared clonotypes between healthy human individuals. Terminally differentiated effector memory CD45RA+ cells were left out of the naive CD8 fraction, which was CD45RO-negative and positively selected for CCR7. All donors were Caucasian adults living in Nashville, Tennessee. General study results and limits: Clonotype sharing across donors was expected to vary with sequencing depth. Approximately 4.6% of naive CD4 clonotypes were shared across four donors.

Each replicate PCR on the sorted subsets used 150 to 200 ng DNA (around 31,000 T cell genomes). Clones were sequenced by immunoSEQ multiplex PCR, and TCRdb holds only the in-frame ones, with some missing. The sample carries over 800,000 clones, 85% to 95% recorded once. CDR1 and CDR2 (germline): SGDLS, YYNGEE. V gave up 3 bases and J gave up 6 bases; unmatched junction bases: 7. This CDR3 is built from 15 residues. The clonotype comes from a man aged 25 to 45 in good health. This chain joins TRBV9 and TRBJ2-3; 10 bases map to TRBD2. The sample consisted of naive CD8+ T cells sorted from blood. The DNA for the CDR3 is TGTGCCAGCAGCGGTAGCGGGAGGCCCCTGGATACGCAGTATTTT. Translating it yields CASSGSGRPLDTQYF. Full variable domain (missing parts from reference TRBV9 and TRBJ2-3): DSGVTQTPKHLITATGQRVTLRCSPRSGDLSVYWYQQSLDQGLQFLIQYYNGEERAKGNILERFSAQQFPDLHSELNLSSLELGDSALYFCASSGSGRPLDTQYFGPGTRLTVL.